The clone carrying this T cell receptor beta chain was observed a handful of times. The antigen remains undetermined. Blood got drawn at baseline, again on cycle 4 day 1, and then on cycle 7 day 1. CDR3 length: 15 residues. CDR1 is MNHNS, CDR2 SASEGT, per germline. V was clipped by 6 bases and J by 0 bases; unmatched bases: 4. This sample stems from a study of OX40 agonist ivuxolimab in advanced cancers. Whole-study results and caveats: Clonal expansion by week 6 occurred in CD4+ and CD8+ blood T cells (at 0.1 to 3.0 mg/kg). No antigen was identified for the clonally expanded peripheral T cells. Patients with a partial response at 0.1-3.0 mg/kg had among the lowest clonal expansion.

Produced via immunoSEQ multiplex PCR; TCRdb's table is partial and in-frame only. Here the sample spans 45,000 to 55,000 clones, approximately 84% being singletons. The chain uses TRBV6-1 and TRBJ2-2; TRBD1 matches at 7 bases. The clonotype originates from an adult with an advanced solid tumor such as melanoma, head and neck, liver or kidney cancer. Source: CD4+ or CD8+ T cells sorted from blood, taken in a trial of the OX40 agonist ivuxolimab. The CDR3 is CASRRQGPNTGELFF. In nucleotides, the CDR3 is TGTGCCAGCAGGCGACAGGGCCCGAACACCGGGGAGCTGTTTTTT.